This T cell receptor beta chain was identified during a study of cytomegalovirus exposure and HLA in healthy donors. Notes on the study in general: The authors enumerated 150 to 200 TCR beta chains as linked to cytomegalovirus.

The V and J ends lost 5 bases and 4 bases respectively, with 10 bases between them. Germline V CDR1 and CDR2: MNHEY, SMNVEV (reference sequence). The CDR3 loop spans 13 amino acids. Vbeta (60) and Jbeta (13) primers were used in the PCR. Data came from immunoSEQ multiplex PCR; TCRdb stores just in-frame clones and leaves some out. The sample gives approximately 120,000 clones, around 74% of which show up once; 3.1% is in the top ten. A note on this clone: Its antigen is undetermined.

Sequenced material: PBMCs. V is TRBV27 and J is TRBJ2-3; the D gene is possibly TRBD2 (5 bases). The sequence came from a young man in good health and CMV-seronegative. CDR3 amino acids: CASSPNGADTQYF. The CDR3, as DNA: TGTGCCAGCAGTCCTAACGGGGCAGATACGCAGTATTTT.